This T cell receptor beta chain was obtained from a study of technical replicates of blood from a few donors. Data came from immunoSEQ multiplex PCR; TCRdb stores just in-frame clones and leaves some out. Among under 95,000 clones listed, about 96% were seen once. The CDR3 length is 15 residues. V dropped 4 bases and J dropped 2; count of bases not matched to a gene: 5. Per germline, CDR1 SGHTA and CDR2 FQGNSA. Sequenced sample: T cells isolated from PBMCs. The receptor was isolated from a human donor in good health. V and J are TRBV7-2 and TRBJ2-7; the match to TRBD2 covers 10 bases. CDR3 residues: CASSSRTSGTYEQYF. DNA for the CDR3: TGTGCCAGCAGCTCGCGGACTAGCGGTACCTACGAGCAGTACTTC.